This record covers a single T cell receptor beta chain. Ages ranged from about 18 to 89 years, with residence in around 24 US areas. Cohort placement rested on clinical history that participants reported themselves. In the 2 weeks before study entry, exposed participants met a COVID-19 case, which was PCR-confirmed or clinician-diagnosed. Trimming removed 1 base from V and 4 bases from J; junction bases left unmatched: 3. The CDR3 loop spans 15 amino acids. The V gene's germline CDR1 is LGHNA and CDR2 YNFKEQ. These data belong to a study of blood T cell repertoires in COVID-19. TCRdb's copy holds only in-frame clones and misses some; the assay was immunoSEQ multiplex PCR. The sample lists about 280,000 clones; more than 85% were seen once.

Sequences were obtained from PBMCs or T cells enriched from blood (not recorded which). The sequence came from a man between 35 and 55 years old who had been exposed to COVID-19. V usage is TRBV4-2 and J usage is TRBJ2-7, with TRBD1 matching 11 bases. CDR3 protein: CASSQVGQGAYEQYF. Here the CDR3 DNA reads TGTGCCAGCAGCCAAGTAGGACAGGGGGCGTACGAGCAGTACTTC.